These 20 T cell receptor beta chains came from one sample sequenced in a study of blood T cells in healthy people across ages (dated by TCRdb to 2014 to 2015). Library preparation was by 5' RACE. Instrument on record: Illumina HiSeq 2500. A second PCR of about 6 to 11 cycles was run with a J-beta primer mix and a sample-barcoded 5' primer. TCRdb reanalyzed the raw reads on its own, using fastp at Q25 for trimming and MiXCR for clone calling, and kept in-frame beta chains. Identical CDR3 protein sequences are pooled into one entry, listed with their most common genes and DNA. The sample table lists about 1.5 million distinct CDR3 sequences, around 42% of them with a count of one. The ten largest clones add up to 7.9% of the sample. The specimen was blood. These TCRs come from a woman aged 18-29 years in good health.

V and J are TRBV6-2 or TRBV6-3 and TRBJ1-6; a weak D match, TRBD1 (5 bases). V lost 0 bases to trimming and J lost 10 bases, with 13 bases between them. The germline CDR1 and CDR2 sequences are MNHEY and SVGEGT. The CDR3 is made up of 15 amino acids. The CDR3 DNA reads TGTGCCAGCAGTTACTCGGGGGGTTCTCTATCACCCCTCCACTTT. It yields the protein CASSYSGGSLSPLHF.

The rearrangement uses TRBV15 and TRBJ1-5; D gene ambiguous. This CDR3 is built from 14 residues. V was trimmed by 7 bases and J by 7 bases, leaving 17 bases between them. Germline lookup yields CDR1 LNHNV and CDR2 YYDKDF (reference sequence). Here the CDR3 DNA reads TGTGCCACCACTAAGCTCGTCGGAAGGCAGCCCCAGCATTTT. Residues: CATTKLVGRQPQHF.

This chain joins TRBV21-1 and TRBJ2-5; TRBD1 is the table's D call and was not checked against the DNA. TRBV21-1 is annotated as a pseudogene. This CDR3 has 15 amino acids. The CDR3 DNA sequence: TGTGCCAGCAGCAAAGGGCGGGACAGACCGGAGACCCAGTACTTC. Amino acids: CASSKGRDRPETQYF.

The chain carries TRBV5-5 and TRBJ2-1; 11 bases are shared with TRBD2. The CDR3 consists of 16 residues. The V segment lost 4 bases and the J segment 8 bases; nucleotides outside the gene matches: 11. In germline, CDR1 is SGHKS, CDR2 YYEKEE (reference sequence). As DNA, the CDR3 is TGTGCCAGCAGCCCTAGGGCTAGCGGGAGGTTAGATGAGCAGTTCTTC. Translating gives CASSPRASGRLDEQFF.

The gene calls are TRBV12-3 or TRBV12-4 and TRBJ2-1, with 9 bases that match TRBD2. Matching the DNA end better, TRBJ2-7 makes the J call doubtful. The CDR3 sequence is 15 residues long. CDR3 DNA sequence: TGTGCCAGCAGCCCAAGCGGGGGGCTTTTAAATGAGCAGTACTTC. Protein product: CASSPSGGLLNEQYF.

This rearrangement joins TRBV15 to TRBJ1-3; D not certain. The CDR3 totals 14 residues. CDR1 is LNHNV and CDR2 is YYDKDF in the germline V gene (reference sequence). V gave up 7 bases and J gave up 6 bases, with 16 bases separating them. Here the CDR3 DNA reads TGTGCCACCACAACCGGAGGGAAGGCAAACACCATATATTTT. It codes for CATTTGGKANTIYF.

The sample holds a few counts of this clonotype. This chain joins TRBV12-3 or TRBV12-4 and TRBJ1-2, with 10 bases aligning to TRBD1. The CDR3 is made up of 14 amino acids. V was clipped by 6 bases and J by 8 bases; unmatched bases: 9. The CDR3 DNA follows: TGTGCCAGCAGACCCTCGGGACAGGGGAGGGGCTACACCTTC. Translation: CASRPSGQGRGYTF.

The chain has TRBV27 and TRBJ2-7; 10 bases are a match to TRBD2. Germline CDR1 is MNHEY and CDR2 is SMNVEV (reference sequence). CDR3 size: 15 residues. V was pared by 6 bases and J by 2 bases, with 7 bases of the junction left unmatched. CDR3 amino acids: CASRASGGTTYEQYF. The CDR3 bases are TGTGCCAGCAGGGCTAGCGGGGGAACGACCTACGAGCAGTACTTC.

This clonotype was picked up a small number of times. This rearrangement joins TRBV20-1 to TRBJ2-1; 10 bases agree with TRBD1. Trimming cost V 6 bases and J 7 bases; bases outside gene matches: 6. CDR3 size: 13 residues. The V gene's germline CDR1 is DFQATT and CDR2 SNEGSKA (reference sequence). CDR3 nucleotides: TGCAGTGCGCCGGGACAGGGGATGAATGAGCAGTTCTTC. Translated, it gives CSAPGQGMNEQFF.

CDR3 DNA sequence: TGCAGTCGCGCCGGGGGACTGTACCAAGAGACCCAGTACTTC. It specifies CSRAGGLYQETQYF. The gene calls are TRBV20-1 and TRBJ2-5, with a tentative D call TRBD2 (6 bases). The V gene lost 8 bases and the J gene lost 0 bases, with 16 bases spanning the gap. Per the germline V gene, CDR1 is DFQATT and CDR2 is SNEGSKA (reference sequence). This CDR3 is built from 14 residues.

The rearrangement links TRBV25-1 to TRBJ1-1; 8 nucleotides agree with TRBD1. The V segment lost 5 bases and the J segment 6 bases; nucleotides outside the gene matches: 8. Per germline, CDR1 MGHDK and CDR2 SYGVNS. This CDR3 comprises 14 residues. CDR3 sequence reads: CASSMTGVLAEAFF. The CDR3 DNA sequence: TGTGCCAGCAGTATGACAGGGGTACTGGCTGAAGCTTTCTTT.

The chain uses TRBV7-9 and TRBJ2-7, with 7 bases lining up with TRBD2. The trim removed 1 base at V and 4 bases at J, leaving 10 bases unmatched. The CDR3 has 16 residues. The germline V gene encodes CDR1 SEHNR and CDR2 FQNEAQ (reference sequence). The DNA for the CDR3 is TGTGCCAGCAGCTTAGATCGTAGGGAGGGACCATACGAGCAGTACTTC. Protein product: CASSLDRREGPYEQYF.

This clonotype has only a few counts. V and J are TRBV25-1 and TRBJ2-7; 8 nucleotides match TRBD1. Trimming took 8 bases from V and 2 from J; bases not matched to a gene: 11. Germline assignment: CDR1 MGHDK and CDR2 SYGVNS. This CDR3 is 15 amino acids long. The CDR3 loop reads CASRTRQGPPYEQYF. Here the CDR3 DNA reads TGTGCCAGCCGAACCCGACAGGGGCCCCCCTACGAGCAGTACTTC.

This clonotype came up many times. The rearrangement joins TRBV29-1 to TRBJ2-1, with D maybe TRBD1 (5 bases). CDR3 length equals 11 residues. The germline V gene encodes CDR1 SQVTM and CDR2 ANQGSEA. V lost 7 bases and J 5 bases, leaving 9 bases between the germline ends. CDR3 loop: CSGGWNNEQFF. The CDR3, as DNA: TGCAGCGGGGGCTGGAACAATGAGCAGTTCTTC.

In this sample, this clonotype turned up a few times. The chain combines TRBV20-1 with TRBJ1-1, with D unresolved. This CDR3 contains 15 residues. The germline CDR1 and CDR2 sequences are DFQATT and SNEGSKA (reference sequence). With 1 base removed from V and 1 base from J, the gap between germline ends came to 13 bases. The CDR3 DNA follows: TGCAGTGCTAGAGCTCGGGTGGCAGAGAACACTGAAGCTTTCTTT. Translating gives CSARARVAENTEAFF.

Only a few counts were recorded for this clonotype. This chain links TRBV29-1 with TRBJ2-1; 10 bases agree with TRBD2. The J call could be wrong; TRBJ2-7 is a better fit for the DNA end. CDR1 and CDR2 from the germline V gene are SQVTM and ANQGSEA. The CDR3 has 17 residues. CDR3 sequence: CSAQDPSLAGHDNEQYF. The CDR3, as DNA: TGCAGCGCTCAGGACCCCTCACTAGCGGGACATGACAATGAGCAGTACTTC.

This clonotype was seen only a few times. The chain's CDR3 is CSVEKPGEQYF. CDR3 in DNA: TGCAGCGTTGAGAAGCCGGGGGAGCAGTACTTC. J is TRBJ2-5 and V is TRBV29-1; maybe TRBD2 (6 bases). The CDR3 is 11 residues long. Per germline, CDR1 SQVTM and CDR2 ANQGSEA. Between the trimmed V and J ends, which lost 3 bases and 11 bases, there was a span of 13 bases.

The chain links TRBV25-1 to TRBJ2-1, with D possibly being TRBD2 (5 bases). The J call is uncertain, as TRBJ2-7 better fits the DNA end. The germline V gene encodes CDR1 MGHDK and CDR2 SYGVNS. The CDR3 is made up of 15 amino acids. The CDR3 sequence is CASSESKRPYNEQYF. CDR3 bases: TGTGCCAGCAGTGAATCGAAGCGGCCCTACAATGAGCAGTACTTC.

The table lists this clonotype with many counts. In DNA form, the CDR3 reads TGTGCCAGCAGTTCACTAGCGGGGCCTTACAATGAGCAGTTCTTC. This sequence encodes CASSSLAGPYNEQFF. This chain links TRBV7-6 with TRBJ2-1, with 10 bases identical to TRBD2. The ends lost 6 bases at V and 4 bases at J; junction bases unmatched: 6. This CDR3 has 15 residues. Germline V lookup: CDR1 SGHVS, CDR2 FNYEAQ.

This sequence joins TRBV6-1 and TRBJ2-1; D might be TRBD1 or TRBD2, each matching 5 bases. The CDR3 is 15 residues long. CDR1 and CDR2 from the germline V gene are MNHNS and SASEGT. The germline V and J ends were trimmed by 6 bases and 8 bases, with 20 bases remaining between them. The CDR3 sequence is CASSGAPLWDDEQFF. Written as DNA, the CDR3 is TGTGCCAGCAGCGGAGCCCCGTTGTGGGACGATGAGCAGTTCTTC.